The entry below describes one TCR beta chain. Method: immunoSEQ multiplex PCR; TCRdb's copy keeps in-frame clones and lacks some. The sample has 350,000 to 400,000 clones, around 89% seen once. Those who participated ranged in age from about 18 to 89 years and resided in 20 to 30 US areas. This entry belongs to a study of blood T cell repertoires in COVID-19. The germline gives CDR1 KGHSH, CDR2 LQKENI. The CDR3 has 13 residues. Trimming removed 2 bases from V and 0 bases from J, with 4 bases in between. The sequenced sample was PBMCs or T cells enriched from blood (not recorded which). The TCR originated in a woman between 18 and 29 years old who had recovered from COVID-19. The chain employs TRBV18 and TRBJ1-2; D ambiguous. The CDR3 bases are TGTGCCAGCTCACCAGGGCCTAACTATGGCTACACCTTC. Translating gives CASSPGPNYGYTF.